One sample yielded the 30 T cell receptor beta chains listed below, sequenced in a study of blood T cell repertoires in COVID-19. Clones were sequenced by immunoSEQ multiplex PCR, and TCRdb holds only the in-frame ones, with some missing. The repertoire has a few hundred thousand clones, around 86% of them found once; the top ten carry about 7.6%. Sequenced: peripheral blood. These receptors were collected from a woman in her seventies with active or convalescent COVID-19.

This CDR3 is CAGGFHGQPQHF. The CDR3 nucleotides are TGTGCCGGAGGTTTCCACGGTCAGCCCCAGCATTTT. V usage is TRBV28 and J usage is TRBJ1-5; D remains ambiguous. V dropped 11 bases and J dropped 6 bases, with 14 bases sitting between them. The CDR3 spans 12 residues. Germline V gene sequence: CDR1 MDHEN, CDR2 SYDVKM.

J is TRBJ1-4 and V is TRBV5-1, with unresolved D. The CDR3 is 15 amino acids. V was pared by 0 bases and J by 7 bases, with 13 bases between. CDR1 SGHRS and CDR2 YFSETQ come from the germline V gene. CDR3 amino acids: CASSLGRAEGEKLFF. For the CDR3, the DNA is TGCGCCAGCAGCTTGGGTCGGGCAGAGGGTGAAAAACTGTTTTTT.

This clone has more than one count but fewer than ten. In DNA form, the CDR3 reads TGTGCCAGCAGCCCGACACAGGGGGCGTCAATCTATGGCTACACCTTC. Translated: CASSPTQGASIYGYTF. The chain couples TRBV7-9 to TRBJ1-2; 9 nucleotides line up with TRBD1. CDR1 is SEHNR and CDR2 is FQNEAQ in the germline V gene (reference sequence). The trim removed 5 bases at V and 4 bases at J, leaving 11 bases unmatched. The CDR3 is made up of 16 amino acids. Looking up the rest from reference TRBV7-9 and TRBJ1-2 gives the full variable domain: DTGVSQNPRHKITKRGQNVTFRCDPISEHNRLYWYRQTLGQGPEFLTYFQNEAQLEKSRLLSDRFSAERPKGSFSTLEIQRTEQGDSAMYLCASSPTQGASIYGYTFGSGTRLTVV.

CDR3 DNA sequence: TGTGCCAGCAGTCCTTGGACAGGGGCAAACACTGAAGCTTTCTTT. Residues: CASSPWTGANTEAFF. The chain uses TRBV27 and TRBJ1-1; TRBD1 agrees at 9 bases. CDR1 and CDR2 from the germline V gene are MNHEY and SMNVEV (reference sequence). V lost 5 bases and J lost 2; bases outside the gene matches: 6. This CDR3 spans 15 amino acids.

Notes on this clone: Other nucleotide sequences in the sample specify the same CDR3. CDR3 bases: TGTGCCAGCAGTTACCCCACAGCCAACACTGAAGCTTTCTTT. Amino acids: CASSYPTANTEAFF. The chain couples TRBV6-2 or TRBV6-3 to TRBJ1-1; D is unclear. Deletions cut 2 bases from V and 2 bases from J, with 9 bases between. This CDR3 has 14 amino acids. The germline gives CDR1 MNHEY, CDR2 SVGEGT.

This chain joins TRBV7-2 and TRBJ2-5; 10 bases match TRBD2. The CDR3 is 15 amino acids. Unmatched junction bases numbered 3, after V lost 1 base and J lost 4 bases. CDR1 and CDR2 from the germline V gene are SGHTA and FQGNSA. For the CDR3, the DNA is TGTGCCAGCAGCTTAGAAGCGGGGGGGTTAGAGACCCAGTACTTC. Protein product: CASSLEAGGLETQYF.

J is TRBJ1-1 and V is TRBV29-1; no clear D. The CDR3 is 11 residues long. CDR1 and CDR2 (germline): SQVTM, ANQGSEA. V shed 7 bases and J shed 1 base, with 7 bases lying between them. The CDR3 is CSAKRNTEAFF. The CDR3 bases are TGCAGCGCCAAGAGGAACACTGAAGCTTTCTTT.

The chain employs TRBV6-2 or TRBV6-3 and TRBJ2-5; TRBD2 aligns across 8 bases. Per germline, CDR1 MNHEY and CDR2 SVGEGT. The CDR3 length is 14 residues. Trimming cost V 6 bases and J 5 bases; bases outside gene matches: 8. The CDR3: CASSSGRGVETQYF. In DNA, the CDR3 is TGTGCCAGCAGCTCCGGGAGGGGAGTCGAGACCCAGTACTTC.

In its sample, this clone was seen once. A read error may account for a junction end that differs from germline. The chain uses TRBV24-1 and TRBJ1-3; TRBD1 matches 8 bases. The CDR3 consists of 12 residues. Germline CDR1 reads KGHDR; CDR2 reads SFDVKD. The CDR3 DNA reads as TGTGCCACCAGTGATGGCCCCCGGGACAGGTCCTTT. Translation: CATSDGPRDRSF.

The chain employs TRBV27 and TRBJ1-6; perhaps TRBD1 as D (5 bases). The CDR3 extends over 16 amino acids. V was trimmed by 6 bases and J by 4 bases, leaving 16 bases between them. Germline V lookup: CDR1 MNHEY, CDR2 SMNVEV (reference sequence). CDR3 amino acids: CASRSWGDGYNSPLHF. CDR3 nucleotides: TGTGCCAGCAGGAGTTGGGGGGATGGGTATAATTCACCCCTCCACTTT.

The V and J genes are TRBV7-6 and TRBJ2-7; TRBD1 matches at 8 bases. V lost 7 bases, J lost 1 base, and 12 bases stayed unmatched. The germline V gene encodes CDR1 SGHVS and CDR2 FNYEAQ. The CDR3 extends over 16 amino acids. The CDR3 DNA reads TGTGCCAGCACCCGGGGTGGGACAGGTGGTTCCTACGAGCAGTACTTC. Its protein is CASTRGGTGGSYEQYF.

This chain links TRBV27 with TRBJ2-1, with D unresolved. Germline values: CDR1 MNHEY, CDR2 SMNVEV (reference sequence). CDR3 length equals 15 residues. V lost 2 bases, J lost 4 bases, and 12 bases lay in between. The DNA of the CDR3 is TGTGCCAGCAGTTTAGCAGAGGATGTTTACAATGAGCAGTTCTTC. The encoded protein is CASSLAEDVYNEQFF.

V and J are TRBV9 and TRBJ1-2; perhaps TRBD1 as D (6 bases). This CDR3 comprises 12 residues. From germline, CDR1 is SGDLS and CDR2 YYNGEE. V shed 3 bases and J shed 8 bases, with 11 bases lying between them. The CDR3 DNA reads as TGTGCCAGCAGCGGCAGGGGCCACGGCTACACCTTC. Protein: CASSGRGHGYTF.

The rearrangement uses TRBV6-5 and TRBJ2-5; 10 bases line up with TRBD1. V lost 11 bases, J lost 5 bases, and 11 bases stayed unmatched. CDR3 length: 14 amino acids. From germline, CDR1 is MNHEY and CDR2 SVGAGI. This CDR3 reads CACSFGTGDETQYF. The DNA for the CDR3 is TGTGCCTGCTCCTTCGGGACAGGGGATGAGACCCAGTACTTC.

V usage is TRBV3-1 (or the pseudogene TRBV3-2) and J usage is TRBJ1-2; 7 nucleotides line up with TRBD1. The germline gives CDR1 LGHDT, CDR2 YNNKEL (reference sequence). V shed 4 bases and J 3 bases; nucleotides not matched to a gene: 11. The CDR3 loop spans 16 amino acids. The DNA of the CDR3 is TGTGCCAGCAGCCCCCCGACAGGGCAGGGGGACTATGGCTACACCTTC. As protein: CASSPPTGQGDYGYTF.

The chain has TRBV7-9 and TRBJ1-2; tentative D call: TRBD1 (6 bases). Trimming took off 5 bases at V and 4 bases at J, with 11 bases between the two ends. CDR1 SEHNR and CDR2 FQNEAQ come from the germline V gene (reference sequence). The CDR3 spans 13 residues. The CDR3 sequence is CASSTGHLYGYTF. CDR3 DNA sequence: TGTGCCAGCAGCACGGGACACCTCTATGGCTACACCTTC. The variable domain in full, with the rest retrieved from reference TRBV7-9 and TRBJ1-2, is DTGVSQNPRHKITKRGQNVTFRCDPISEHNRLYWYRQTLGQGPEFLTYFQNEAQLEKSRLLSDRFSAERPKGSFSTLEIQRTEQGDSAMYLCASSTGHLYGYTFGSGTRLTVV.

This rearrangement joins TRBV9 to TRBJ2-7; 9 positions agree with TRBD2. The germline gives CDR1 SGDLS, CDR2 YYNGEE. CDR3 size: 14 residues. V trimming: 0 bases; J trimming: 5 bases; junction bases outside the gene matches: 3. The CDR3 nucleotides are TGTGCCAGCAGCGTAGGACTAGCGGTTGACGAGCAGTACTTC. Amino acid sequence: CASSVGLAVDEQYF. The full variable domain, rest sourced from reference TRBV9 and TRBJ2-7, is DSGVTQTPKHLITATGQRVTLRCSPRSGDLSVYWYQQSLDQGLQFLIQYYNGEERAKGNILERFSAQQFPDLHSELNLSSLELGDSALYFCASSVGLAVDEQYFGPGTRLTVT.

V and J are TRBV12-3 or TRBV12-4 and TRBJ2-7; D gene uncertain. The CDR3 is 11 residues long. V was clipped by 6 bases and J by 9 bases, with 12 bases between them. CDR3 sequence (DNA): TGTGCCAGCAGCCTGGGTACGGGGCAGTACTTC. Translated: CASSLGTGQYF.

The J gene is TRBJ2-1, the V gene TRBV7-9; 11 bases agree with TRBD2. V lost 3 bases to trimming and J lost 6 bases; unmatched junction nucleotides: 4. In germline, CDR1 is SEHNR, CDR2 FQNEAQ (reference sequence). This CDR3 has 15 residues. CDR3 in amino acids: CASSLGSGGANEQFF. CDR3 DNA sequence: TGTGCCAGCAGCTTGGGTAGCGGGGGGGCCAATGAGCAGTTCTTC.

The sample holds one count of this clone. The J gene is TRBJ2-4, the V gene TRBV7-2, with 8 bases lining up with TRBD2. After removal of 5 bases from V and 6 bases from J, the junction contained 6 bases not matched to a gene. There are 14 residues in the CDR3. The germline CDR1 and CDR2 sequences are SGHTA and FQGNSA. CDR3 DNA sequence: TGTGCCAGCAGCCCGGGGGGGGGCGCAAACATTCAGTACTTC. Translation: CASSPGGGANIQYF.

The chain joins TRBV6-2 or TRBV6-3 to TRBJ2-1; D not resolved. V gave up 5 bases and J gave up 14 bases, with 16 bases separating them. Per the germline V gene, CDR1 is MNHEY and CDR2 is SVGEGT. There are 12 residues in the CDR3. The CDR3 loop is CASSPDSVMEFF. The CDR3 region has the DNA TGTGCCAGCAGTCCCGACTCCGTCATGGAGTTCTTC.

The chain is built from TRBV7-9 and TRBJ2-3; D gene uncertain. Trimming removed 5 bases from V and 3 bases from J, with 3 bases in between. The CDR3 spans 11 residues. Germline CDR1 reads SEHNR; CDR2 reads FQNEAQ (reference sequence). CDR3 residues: CASSPTDTQYF. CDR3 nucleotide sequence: TGTGCCAGCAGCCCTACAGATACGCAGTATTTT.

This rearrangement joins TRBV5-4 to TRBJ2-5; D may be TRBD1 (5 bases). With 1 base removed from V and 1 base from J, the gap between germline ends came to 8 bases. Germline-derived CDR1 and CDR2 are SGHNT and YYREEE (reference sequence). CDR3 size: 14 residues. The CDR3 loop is CASSLKQAQETQYF. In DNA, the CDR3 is TGTGCCAGCAGCTTGAAACAGGCCCAAGAGACCCAGTACTTC.

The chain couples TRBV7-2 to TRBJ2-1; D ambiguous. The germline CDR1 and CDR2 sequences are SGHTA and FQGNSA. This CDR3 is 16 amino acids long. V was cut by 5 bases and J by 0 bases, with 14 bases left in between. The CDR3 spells CASSPWRSSSYNEQFF. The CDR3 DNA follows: TGTGCCAGCAGCCCCTGGCGGTCAAGCTCCTACAATGAGCAGTTCTTC. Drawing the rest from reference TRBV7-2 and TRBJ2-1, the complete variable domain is GAGVSQSPSNKVTEKGKDVELRCDPISGHTALYWYRQSLGQGLEFLIYFQGNSAPDKSGLPSDRFSAERTGGSVSTLTIQRTQQEDSAVYLCASSPWRSSSYNEQFFGPGTRLTVL.

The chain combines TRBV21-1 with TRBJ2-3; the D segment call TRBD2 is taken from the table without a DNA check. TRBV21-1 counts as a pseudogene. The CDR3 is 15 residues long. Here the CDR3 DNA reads TGTGCCAGCAGCCCGCGGGGCCAGAGAGGCGATACGCAGTATTTT. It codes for CASSPRGQRGDTQYF.

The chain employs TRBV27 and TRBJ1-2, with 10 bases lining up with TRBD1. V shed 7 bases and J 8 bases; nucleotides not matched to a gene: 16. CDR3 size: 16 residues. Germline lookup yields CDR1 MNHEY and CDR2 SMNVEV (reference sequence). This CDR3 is CASTLNSGTGASGYTF. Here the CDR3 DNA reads TGTGCCAGCACTCTCAACTCCGGGACAGGGGCCTCGGGCTACACCTTC.

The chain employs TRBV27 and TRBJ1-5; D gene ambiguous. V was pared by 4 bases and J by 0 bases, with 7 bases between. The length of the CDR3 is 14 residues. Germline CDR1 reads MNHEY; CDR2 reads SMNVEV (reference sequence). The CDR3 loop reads CASSSQNSNQPQHF. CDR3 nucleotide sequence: TGTGCCAGCAGTTCACAGAATAGCAATCAGCCCCAGCATTTT.

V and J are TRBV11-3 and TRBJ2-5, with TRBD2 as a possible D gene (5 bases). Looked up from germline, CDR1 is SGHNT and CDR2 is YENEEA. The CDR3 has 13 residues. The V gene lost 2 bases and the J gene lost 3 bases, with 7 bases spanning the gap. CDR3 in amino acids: CASSLWGEETQYF. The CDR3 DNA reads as TGTGCCAGCAGCTTATGGGGAGAAGAGACCCAGTACTTC.

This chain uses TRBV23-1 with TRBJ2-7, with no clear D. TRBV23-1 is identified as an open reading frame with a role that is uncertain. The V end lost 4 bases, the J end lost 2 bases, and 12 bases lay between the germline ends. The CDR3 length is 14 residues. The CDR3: CASSPRGGTYEQYF. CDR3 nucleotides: TGCGCCAGCAGTCCACGAGGCGGAACCTACGAGCAGTACTTC.

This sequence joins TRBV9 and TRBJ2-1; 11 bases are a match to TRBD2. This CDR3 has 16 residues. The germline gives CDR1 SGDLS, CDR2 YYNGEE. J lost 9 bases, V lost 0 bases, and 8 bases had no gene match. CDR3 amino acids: CASSVAGSGGASEQFF. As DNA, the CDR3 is TGTGCCAGCAGCGTAGCTGGTAGCGGGGGGGCCAGTGAGCAGTTCTTC.